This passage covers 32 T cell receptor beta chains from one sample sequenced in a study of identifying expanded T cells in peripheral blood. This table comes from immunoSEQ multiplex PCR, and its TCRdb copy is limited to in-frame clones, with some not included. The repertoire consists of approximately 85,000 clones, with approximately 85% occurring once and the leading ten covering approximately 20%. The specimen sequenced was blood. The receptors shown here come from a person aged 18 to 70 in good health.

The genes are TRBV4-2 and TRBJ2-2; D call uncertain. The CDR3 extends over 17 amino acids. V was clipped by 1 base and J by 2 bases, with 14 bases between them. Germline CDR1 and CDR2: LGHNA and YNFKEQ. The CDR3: CASSQGVPPVNTGELFF. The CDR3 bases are TGTGCCAGCAGCCAAGGGGTTCCTCCTGTTAACACCGGGGAGCTGTTTTTT.

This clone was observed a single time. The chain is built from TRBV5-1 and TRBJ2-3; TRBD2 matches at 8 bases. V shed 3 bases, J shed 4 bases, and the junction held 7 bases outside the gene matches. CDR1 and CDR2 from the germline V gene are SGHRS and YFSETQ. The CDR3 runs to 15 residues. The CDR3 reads CASSWSGRGADTQYF. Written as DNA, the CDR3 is TGCGCCAGCAGCTGGAGCGGGAGAGGAGCAGATACGCAGTATTTT.

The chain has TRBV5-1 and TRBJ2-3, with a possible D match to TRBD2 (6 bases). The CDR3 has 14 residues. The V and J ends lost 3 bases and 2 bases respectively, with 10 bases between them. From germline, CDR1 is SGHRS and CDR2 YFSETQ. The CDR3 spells CASSWRDFTDTQYF. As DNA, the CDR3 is TGCGCCAGCAGCTGGAGGGACTTCACAGATACGCAGTATTTT.

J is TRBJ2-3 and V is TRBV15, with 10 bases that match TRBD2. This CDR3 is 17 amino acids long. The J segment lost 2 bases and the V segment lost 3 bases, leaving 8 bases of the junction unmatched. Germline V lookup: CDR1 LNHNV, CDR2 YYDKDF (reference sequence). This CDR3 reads CATSSLAGGTPTDTQYF. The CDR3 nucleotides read TGTGCCACCAGCAGCTTAGCGGGAGGCACCCCCACAGATACGCAGTATTTT.

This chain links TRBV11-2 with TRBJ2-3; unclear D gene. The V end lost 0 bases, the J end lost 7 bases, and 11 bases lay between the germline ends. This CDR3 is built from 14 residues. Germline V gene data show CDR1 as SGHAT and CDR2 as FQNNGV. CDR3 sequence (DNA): TGTGCCAGCAGCTTAGAGCGGTGGGGAAATACGCAGTATTTT. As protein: CASSLERWGNTQYF.

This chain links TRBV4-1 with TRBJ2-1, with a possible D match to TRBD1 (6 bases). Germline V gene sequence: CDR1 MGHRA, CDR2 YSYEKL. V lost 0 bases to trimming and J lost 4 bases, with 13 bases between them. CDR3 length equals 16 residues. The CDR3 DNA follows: TGCGCCAGCAGCCAAGAAGGGGGATACCGTTACAATGAGCAGTTCTTC. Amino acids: CASSQEGGYRYNEQFF.

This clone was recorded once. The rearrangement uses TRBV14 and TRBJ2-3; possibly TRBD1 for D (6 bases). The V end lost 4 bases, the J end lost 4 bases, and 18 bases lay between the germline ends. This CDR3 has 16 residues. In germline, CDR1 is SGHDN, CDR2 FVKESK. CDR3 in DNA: TGTGCCAGCAGCCCCTTATGGGCAGGGGCTCCAGATACGCAGTATTTT. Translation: CASSPLWAGAPDTQYF.

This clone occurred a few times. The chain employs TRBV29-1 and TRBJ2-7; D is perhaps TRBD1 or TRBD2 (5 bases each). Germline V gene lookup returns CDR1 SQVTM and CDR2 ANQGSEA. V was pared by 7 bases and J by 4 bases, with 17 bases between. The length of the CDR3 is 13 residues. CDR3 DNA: TGCAGCGCCACCAGGACTGGGGCTTACGAGCAGTACTTC. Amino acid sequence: CSATRTGAYEQYF.

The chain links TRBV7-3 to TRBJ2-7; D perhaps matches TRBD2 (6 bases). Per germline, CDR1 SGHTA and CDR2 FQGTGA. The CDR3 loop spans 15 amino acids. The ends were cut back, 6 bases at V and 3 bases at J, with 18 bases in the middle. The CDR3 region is CASSYNGWGDYEQYF. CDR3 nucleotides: TGTGCCAGCAGTTACAATGGATGGGGGGACTACGAGCAGTACTTC.

CDR3 loop: CASPPGEGGFYEQYF. The CDR3 DNA is TGTGCCAGCCCTCCCGGGGAAGGGGGTTTCTACGAGCAGTACTTC. The rearrangement uses TRBV27 and TRBJ2-7; weak D call: TRBD1 (6 bases). Trimming removed 8 bases at V and 3 bases at J, with 20 bases between. Germline V gene lookup returns CDR1 MNHEY and CDR2 SMNVEV (reference sequence). CDR3 length equals 15 residues.

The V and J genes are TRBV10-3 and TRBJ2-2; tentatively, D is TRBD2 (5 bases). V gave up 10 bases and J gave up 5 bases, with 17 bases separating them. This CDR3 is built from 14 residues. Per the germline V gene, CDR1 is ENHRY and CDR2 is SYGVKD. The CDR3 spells CATRETSQTGELFF. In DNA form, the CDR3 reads TGTGCCACCAGAGAAACTAGTCAGACCGGGGAGCTGTTTTTT.

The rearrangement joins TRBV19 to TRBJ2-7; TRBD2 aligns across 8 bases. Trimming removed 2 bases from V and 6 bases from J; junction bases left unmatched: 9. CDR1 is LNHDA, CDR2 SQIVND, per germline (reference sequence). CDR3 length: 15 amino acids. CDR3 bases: TGTGCCAGTAGTATATTGGGAGCGGGAGCGGGCGAGCAGTACTTC. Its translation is CASSILGAGAGEQYF.

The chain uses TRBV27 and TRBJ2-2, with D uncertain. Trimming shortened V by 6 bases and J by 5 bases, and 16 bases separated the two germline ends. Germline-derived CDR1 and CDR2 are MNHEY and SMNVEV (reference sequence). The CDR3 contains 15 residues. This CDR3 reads CASRSRTRVTGELFF. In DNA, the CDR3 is TGTGCCAGCAGAAGTAGGACGAGAGTTACCGGGGAGCTGTTTTTT.

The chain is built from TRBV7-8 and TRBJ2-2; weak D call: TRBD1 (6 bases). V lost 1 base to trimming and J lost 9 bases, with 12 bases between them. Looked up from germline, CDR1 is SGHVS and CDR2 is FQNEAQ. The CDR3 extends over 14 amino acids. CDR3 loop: CASSLGTASRELFF. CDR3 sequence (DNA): TGTGCCAGCAGCTTAGGGACAGCCTCCCGGGAGCTGTTTTTT.

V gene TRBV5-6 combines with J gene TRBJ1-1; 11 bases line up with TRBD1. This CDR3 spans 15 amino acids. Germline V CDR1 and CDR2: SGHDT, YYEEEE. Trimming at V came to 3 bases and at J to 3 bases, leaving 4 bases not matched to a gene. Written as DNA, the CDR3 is TGTGCCAGCAGCTGGGGGACAGGGGGTGACACTGAAGCTTTCTTT. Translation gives CASSWGTGGDTEAFF.

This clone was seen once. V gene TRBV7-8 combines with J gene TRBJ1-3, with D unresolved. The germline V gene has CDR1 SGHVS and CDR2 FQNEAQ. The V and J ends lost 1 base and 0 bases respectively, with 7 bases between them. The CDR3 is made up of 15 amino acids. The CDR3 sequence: CASSLGAVSGNTIYF. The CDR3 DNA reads TGTGCCAGCAGCTTAGGGGCGGTCTCTGGAAACACCATATATTTT.

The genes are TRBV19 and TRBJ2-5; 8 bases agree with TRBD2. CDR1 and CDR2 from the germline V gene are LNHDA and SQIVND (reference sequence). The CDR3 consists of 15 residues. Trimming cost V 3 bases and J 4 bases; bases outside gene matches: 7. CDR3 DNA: TGTGCCAGTAGTATTTCCCGGGAGGGCCCAGAGACCCAGTACTTC. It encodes CASSISREGPETQYF.

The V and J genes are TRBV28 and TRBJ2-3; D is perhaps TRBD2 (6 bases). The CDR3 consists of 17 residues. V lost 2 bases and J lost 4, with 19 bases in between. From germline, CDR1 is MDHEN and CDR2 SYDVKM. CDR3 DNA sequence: TGTGCCAGCAGTTTAAATCTCTTCGGGAGTTCAGCAGATACGCAGTATTTT. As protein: CASSLNLFGSSADTQYF.

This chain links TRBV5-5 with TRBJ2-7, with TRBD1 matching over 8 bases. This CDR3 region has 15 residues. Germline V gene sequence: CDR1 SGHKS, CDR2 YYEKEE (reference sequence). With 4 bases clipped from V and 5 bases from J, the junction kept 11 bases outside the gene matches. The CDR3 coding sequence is TGTGCCAGCAGCATCAGCTCAGGGGGCTACAACGAGCAGTACTTC. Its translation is CASSISSGGYNEQYF.

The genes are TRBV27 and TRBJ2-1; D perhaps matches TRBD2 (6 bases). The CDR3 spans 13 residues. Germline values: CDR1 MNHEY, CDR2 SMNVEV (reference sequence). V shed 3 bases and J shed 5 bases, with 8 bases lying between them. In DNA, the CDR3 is TGTGCCAGCAGTTTTCGACTAGACAATGAGCAGTTCTTC. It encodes CASSFRLDNEQFF.

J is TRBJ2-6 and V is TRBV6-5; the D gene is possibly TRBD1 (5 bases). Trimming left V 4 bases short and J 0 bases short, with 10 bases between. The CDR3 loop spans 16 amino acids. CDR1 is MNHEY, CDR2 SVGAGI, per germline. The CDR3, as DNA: TGTGCCAGCAGTTTGGGGCGGACCTCTGGGGCCAACGTCCTGACTTTC. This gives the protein CASSLGRTSGANVLTF.

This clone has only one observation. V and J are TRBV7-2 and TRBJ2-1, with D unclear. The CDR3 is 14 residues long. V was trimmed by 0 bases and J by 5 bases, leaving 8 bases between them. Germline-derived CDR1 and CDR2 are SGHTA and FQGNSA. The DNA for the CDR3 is TGTGCCAGCAGCTTAGCGGGCCGAAACAATGAGCAGTTCTTC. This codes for CASSLAGRNNEQFF.

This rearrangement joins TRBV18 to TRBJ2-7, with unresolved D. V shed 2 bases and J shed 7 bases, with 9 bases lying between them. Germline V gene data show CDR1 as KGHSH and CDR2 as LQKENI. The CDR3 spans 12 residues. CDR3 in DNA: TGTGCCAGCTCACCAGGAACCGTAGAGCAGTACTTC. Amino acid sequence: CASSPGTVEQYF. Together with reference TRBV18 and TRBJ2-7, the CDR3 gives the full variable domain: NAGVMQNPRHLVRRRGQEARLRCSPMKGHSHVYWYRQLPEEGLKFMVYLQKENIIDESGMPKERFSAEFPKEGPSILRIQQVVRGDSAAYFCASSPGTVEQYFGPGTRLTVT.

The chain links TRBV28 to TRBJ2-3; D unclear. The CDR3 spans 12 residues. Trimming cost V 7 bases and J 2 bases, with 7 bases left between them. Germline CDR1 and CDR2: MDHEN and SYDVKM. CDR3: CASTKLTDTQYF. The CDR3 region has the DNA TGTGCCAGCACCAAGCTCACAGATACGCAGTATTTT.

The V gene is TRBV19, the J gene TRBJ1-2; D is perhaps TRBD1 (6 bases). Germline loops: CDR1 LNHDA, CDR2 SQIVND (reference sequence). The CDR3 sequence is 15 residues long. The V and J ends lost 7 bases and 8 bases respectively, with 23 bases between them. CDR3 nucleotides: TGTGCCAGTATCAACCTTCCGGGCAGGGGCGGCGGCTACACCTTC. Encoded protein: CASINLPGRGGGYTF. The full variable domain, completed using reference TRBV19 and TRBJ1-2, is DGGITQSPKYLFRKEGQNVTLSCEQNLNHDAMYWYRQDPGQGLRLIYYSQIVNDFQKGDIAEGYSVSREKKESFPLTVTSAQKNPTAFYLCASINLPGRGGGYTFGSGTRLTVV.

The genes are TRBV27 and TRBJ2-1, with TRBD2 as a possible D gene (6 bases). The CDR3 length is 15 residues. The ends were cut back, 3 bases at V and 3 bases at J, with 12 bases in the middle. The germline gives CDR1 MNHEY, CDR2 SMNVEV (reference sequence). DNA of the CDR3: TGTGCCAGCAGTTTTGGAGGGAATATCTACAATGAGCAGTTCTTC. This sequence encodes CASSFGGNIYNEQFF.

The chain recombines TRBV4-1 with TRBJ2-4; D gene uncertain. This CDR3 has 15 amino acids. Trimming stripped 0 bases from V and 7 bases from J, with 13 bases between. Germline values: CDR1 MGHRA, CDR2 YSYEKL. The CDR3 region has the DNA TGCGCCAGCAGCCAAGATTACGGCGGCTTTAACATTCAGTACTTC. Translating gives CASSQDYGGFNIQYF.

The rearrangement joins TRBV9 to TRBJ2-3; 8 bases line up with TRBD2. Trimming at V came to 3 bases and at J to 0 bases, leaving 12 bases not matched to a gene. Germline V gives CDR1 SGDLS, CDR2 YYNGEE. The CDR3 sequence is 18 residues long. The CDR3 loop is CASSGLAGRGASTDTQYF. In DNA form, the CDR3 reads TGTGCCAGCAGCGGGCTAGCGGGCCGAGGGGCTAGCACAGATACGCAGTATTTT.

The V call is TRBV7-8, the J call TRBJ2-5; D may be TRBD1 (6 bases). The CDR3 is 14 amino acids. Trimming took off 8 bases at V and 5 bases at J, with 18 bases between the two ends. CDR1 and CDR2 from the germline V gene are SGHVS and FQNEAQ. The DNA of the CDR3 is TGTGCCAGCGCCAAGGGGGAAGGGGTGGAGACCCAGTACTTC. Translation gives CASAKGEGVETQYF. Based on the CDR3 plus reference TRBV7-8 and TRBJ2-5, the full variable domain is GAGVSQSPRYKVAKRGQDVALRCDPISGHVSLFWYQQALGQGPEFLTYFQNEAQLDKSGLPSDRFFAERPEGSVSTLKIQRTQQEDSAVYLCASAKGEGVETQYFGPGTRLLVL.

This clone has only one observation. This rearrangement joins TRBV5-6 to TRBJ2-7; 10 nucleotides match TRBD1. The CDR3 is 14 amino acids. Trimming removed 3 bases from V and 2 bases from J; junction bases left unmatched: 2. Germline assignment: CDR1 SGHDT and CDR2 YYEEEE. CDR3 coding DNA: TGTGCCAGCAGCTCCGGGACAGGGGCCTACGAGCAGTACTTC. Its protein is CASSSGTGAYEQYF.

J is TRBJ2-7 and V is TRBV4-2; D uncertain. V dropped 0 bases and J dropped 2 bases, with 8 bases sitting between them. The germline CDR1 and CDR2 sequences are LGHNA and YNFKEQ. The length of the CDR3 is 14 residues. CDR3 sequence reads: CASSQDVGAYEQYF. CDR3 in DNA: TGTGCCAGCAGCCAAGATGTCGGAGCCTACGAGCAGTACTTC.

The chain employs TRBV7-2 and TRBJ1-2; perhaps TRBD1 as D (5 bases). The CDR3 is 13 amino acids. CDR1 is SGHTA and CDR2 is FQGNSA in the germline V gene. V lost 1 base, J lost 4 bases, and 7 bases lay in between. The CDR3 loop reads CASSLDRFYGYTF. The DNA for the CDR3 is TGTGCCAGCAGCTTAGACAGGTTCTATGGCTACACCTTC.